This TCR beta chain is drawn from a study of blood T cells in healthy people across ages. V was clipped by 8 bases and J by 2 bases; unmatched bases: 7. The CDR3 has 14 amino acids. CDR1 and CDR2 (germline): MNHEY, SMNVEV (reference sequence). Alongside a J-beta primer mix, a sample-barcoded 5' primer served in a second PCR lasting about 6 to 12 cycles. TCRdb redid the calling of the 5' RACE reads with MiXCR, one entry per CDR3 protein. The repertoire has about 670,000 distinct CDR3 sequences, 35% to 50% of them found once; the top ten carry about 32%. This chain links TRBV27 with TRBJ2-5, with 8 nucleotides matching TRBD2. This clonotype was sampled from a man older than 75 in good health. The sample comprised blood. CDR3 in DNA: TGTGCCAGCCGGGGGGGCATAGAACAAGAGACCCAGTACTTC. Translating it yields CASRGGIEQETQYF.